These 5 T cell receptor beta chains share one sample of origin, sequenced in a study of OX40 agonist ivuxolimab in advanced cancers. The repertoire was sequenced with immunoSEQ multiplex PCR; TCRdb's copy has only in-frame clones and lacks some. Among about 50,000 clones listed, around 86% were seen once. The input for sequencing was CD4+ or CD8+ T cells sorted from blood, taken in a trial of the OX40 agonist ivuxolimab. Receptors were obtained from an adult with an advanced solid tumor such as melanoma, head and neck, liver or kidney cancer.

This clone was picked up a small number of times. The identical CDR3 is also encoded by other nucleotide sequences in the sample. This chain uses TRBV4-1 with TRBJ1-2; D is ambiguous. Germline V gene data show CDR1 as MGHRA and CDR2 as YSYEKL. Trimming removed 0 bases at V and 2 bases at J, with 7 bases between. The CDR3 runs 14 residues. The CDR3 protein is CASSQEVVNYGYTF. The CDR3 nucleotides read TGCGCCAGCAGCCAAGAGGTAGTGAACTATGGCTACACCTTC.

A single count supports this clone. The V and J genes are TRBV4-1 and TRBJ2-5; 7 bases are a match to TRBD1. Germline loops: CDR1 MGHRA, CDR2 YSYEKL. Germline trimming cut 0 bases from V and 2 bases from J; bases unmatched to any gene: 6. The CDR3 is 16 amino acids. CDR3 residues: CASSQETGRGQETQYF. DNA for the CDR3: TGCGCCAGCAGCCAAGAAACCGGCAGGGGGCAAGAGACCCAGTACTTC.

The rearrangement links TRBV4-1 to TRBJ1-6; TRBD1 aligns across 7 bases. V lost 4 bases to trimming and J lost 6 bases; unmatched junction nucleotides: 12. From germline, CDR1 is MGHRA and CDR2 YSYEKL. The CDR3 extends over 17 amino acids. The DNA for the CDR3 is TGCGCCAGCAGCCCCGGACAGGCCGCTTCAATTAATTCACCCCTCCACTTT. Protein product: CASSPGQAASINSPLHF.

The chain employs TRBV7-8 and TRBJ2-2, with 10 bases identical to TRBD2. The CDR3 extends over 16 amino acids. Germline trimming cut 5 bases from V and 5 bases from J; bases unmatched to any gene: 8. Per germline, CDR1 SGHVS and CDR2 FQNEAQ. CDR3 bases: TGTGCCAGCAGCCTCGTAACTAGCGGGATTACCGGGGAGCTGTTTTTT. It encodes CASSLVTSGITGELFF.

The chain employs TRBV10-2 and TRBJ2-5; 10 nucleotides agree with TRBD2. Trimming removed 4 bases from V and 4 bases from J; junction bases left unmatched: 3. The CDR3 is made up of 14 amino acids. The germline V gene encodes CDR1 WSHSY and CDR2 SAAADI. The DNA for the CDR3 is TGCGCCAGCAGTGGCCTAGCGGGGGTAGAGACCCAGTACTTC. The encoded protein is CASSGLAGVETQYF.